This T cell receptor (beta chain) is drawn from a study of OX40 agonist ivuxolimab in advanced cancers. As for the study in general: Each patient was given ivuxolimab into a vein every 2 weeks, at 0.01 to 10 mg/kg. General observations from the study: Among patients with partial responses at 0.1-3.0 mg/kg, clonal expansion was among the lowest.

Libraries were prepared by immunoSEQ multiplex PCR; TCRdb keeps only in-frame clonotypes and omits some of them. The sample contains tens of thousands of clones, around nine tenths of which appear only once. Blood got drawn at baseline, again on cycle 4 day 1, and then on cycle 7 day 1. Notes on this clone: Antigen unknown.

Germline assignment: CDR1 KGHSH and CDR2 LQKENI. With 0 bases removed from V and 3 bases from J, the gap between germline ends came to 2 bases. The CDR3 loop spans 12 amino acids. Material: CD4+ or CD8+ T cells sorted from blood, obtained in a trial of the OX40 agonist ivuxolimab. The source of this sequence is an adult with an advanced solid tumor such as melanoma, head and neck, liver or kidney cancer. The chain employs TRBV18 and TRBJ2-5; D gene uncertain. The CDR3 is CASSPPEETQYF. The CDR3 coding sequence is TGTGCCAGCTCACCACCGGAAGAGACCCAGTACTTC.